These 24 T cell receptor beta chains were sequenced from one sample in a study of shared clonotypes between healthy human individuals. Method: immunoSEQ multiplex PCR; TCRdb's copy keeps in-frame clones and lacks some. The sample includes 2 million to 3 million clones, approximately 92% of them seen just once. Sequenced material: naive CD4+ T cells sorted from blood. Regarding subset: CD45RA+ positively selected. The receptors stem from a man aged 18 to 30 in good health.

This chain connects TRBV2 to TRBJ2-7; D uncertain. The length of the CDR3 is 15 residues. Germline lookup yields CDR1 SNHLY and CDR2 FYNNEI. Trimming removed 1 base at V and 0 bases at J, with 10 bases between. This CDR3 reads CASSEVGFSSYEQYF. The CDR3 DNA sequence: TGTGCCAGCAGTGAAGTGGGCTTCAGCTCCTACGAGCAGTACTTC.

The chain joins TRBV29-1 to TRBJ1-1, with 7 bases matching TRBD1. CDR3 length: 14 residues. V lost 4 bases, J lost 4 bases, and 9 bases stayed unmatched. Per the germline V gene, CDR1 is SQVTM and CDR2 is ANQGSEA. The CDR3 sequence: CSVVKGARGTEAFF. The CDR3, as DNA: TGCAGCGTTGTTAAGGGGGCTAGAGGCACTGAAGCTTTCTTT.

In the case of this clone: Relative to the germline gene, one junction end is altered; a read error may explain this. The chain carries TRBV6-6 and TRBJ2-2; tentative D call: TRBD1 (5 bases). The CDR3 runs to 14 residues. CDR1 and CDR2 from the germline V gene are MNHNY and SVGAGI (reference sequence). The CDR3 loop is CASSYSDSSGELFF. In nucleotides, the CDR3 is TGTGCCAGCAGCTACTCAGACAGCTCCGGGGAGCTGTTTTTT.

The V call is TRBV10-1, the J call TRBJ2-2, with D unclear. Germline CDR1 and CDR2: WNHNN and SYGVQD (reference sequence). V lost 0 bases to trimming and J lost 6 bases, with 11 bases between them. The CDR3 runs to 15 residues. CDR3: CASSESRQPPGELFF. DNA of the CDR3: TGCGCCAGCAGTGAGTCGAGGCAACCTCCCGGGGAGCTGTTTTTT.

The J gene is TRBJ2-3, the V gene TRBV9, with 8 nucleotides matching TRBD1. The CDR3 is 15 amino acids. The trim removed 0 bases at V and 8 bases at J, leaving 8 bases unmatched. Germline V gene sequence: CDR1 SGDLS, CDR2 YYNGEE. CDR3 loop: CASSVGGQGAVTQYF. The CDR3 coding sequence is TGTGCCAGCAGCGTAGGTGGGCAGGGGGCGGTTACGCAGTATTTT.

The chain has TRBV6-5 and TRBJ2-7, with 10 bases lining up with TRBD1. V was pared by 8 bases and J by 6 bases, with 10 bases of the junction left unmatched. The germline gives CDR1 MNHEY, CDR2 SVGAGI. The CDR3 length is 14 residues. CDR3 loop: CASRPPGQGSEQYF. Written as DNA, the CDR3 is TGTGCCAGCCGACCACCGGGACAGGGGTCCGAGCAGTACTTC.

The chain links TRBV7-2 to TRBJ1-2; D not certain. Germline values: CDR1 SGHTA, CDR2 FQGNSA. Trimming took off 1 base at V and 6 bases at J, with 15 bases between the two ends. CDR3 length: 15 amino acids. CDR3 in amino acids: CASSLGSAWQDGYTF. The CDR3 DNA sequence: TGTGCCAGCAGCTTAGGGTCAGCGTGGCAAGATGGCTACACCTTC. The whole variable domain, filled in from reference TRBV7-2 and TRBJ1-2, reads GAGVSQSPSNKVTEKGKDVELRCDPISGHTALYWYRQSLGQGLEFLIYFQGNSAPDKSGLPSDRFSAERTGGSVSTLTIQRTQQEDSAVYLCASSLGSAWQDGYTFGSGTRLTVV.

This chain's CDR3 is CASSALSGANYGYTF. The CDR3 bases are TGTGCCAGCAGTGCACTTTCCGGGGCGAACTATGGCTACACCTTC. V gene TRBV6-1 combines with J gene TRBJ1-2; D perhaps matches TRBD1 (5 bases). CDR1 and CDR2 from the germline V gene are MNHNS and SASEGT. V was cut by 4 bases and J by 2 bases, with 14 bases left in between. This CDR3 comprises 15 residues.

The rearrangement joins TRBV10-3 to TRBJ1-5; TRBD1 matches at 9 bases. The CDR3 extends over 15 amino acids. V dropped 2 bases and J dropped 2; count of bases not matched to a gene: 1. Per germline, CDR1 ENHRY and CDR2 SYGVKD. The CDR3 sequence: CAISEGDRGNQPQHF. As DNA, the CDR3 is TGTGCCATCAGTGAGGGGGACAGGGGCAATCAGCCCCAGCATTTT.

The V call is TRBV10-3, the J call TRBJ1-6, with D perhaps TRBD1 (5 bases). The CDR3 has 15 residues. Per germline, CDR1 ENHRY and CDR2 SYGVKD. Trimming pared 4 bases from V and 4 bases from J, leaving 11 bases between. The CDR3 spells CAISAQTVYNSPLHF. CDR3 nucleotide sequence: TGTGCCATCAGTGCCCAGACAGTTTATAATTCACCCCTCCACTTT.

A note on this clone: Other nucleotide sequences from this sample produce the same CDR3. J is TRBJ2-2 and V is TRBV18; D unresolved. Trimming removed 0 bases from V and 4 bases from J, with 6 bases in between. The CDR3 loop spans 14 amino acids. Germline assignment: CDR1 KGHSH and CDR2 LQKENI. CDR3 DNA: TGTGCCAGCTCACCACCGGCGAGCACCGGGGAGCTGTTTTTT. Protein product: CASSPPASTGELFF. Drawing the rest from reference TRBV18 and TRBJ2-2, the complete variable domain is NAGVMQNPRHLVRRRGQEARLRCSPMKGHSHVYWYRQLPEEGLKFMVYLQKENIIDESGMPKERFSAEFPKEGPSILRIQQVVRGDSAAYFCASSPPASTGELFFGEGSRLTVL.

The rearrangement joins TRBV7-9 to TRBJ2-1, with a possible D match to TRBD2 (6 bases). The V end lost 7 bases, the J end lost 9 bases, and 25 bases lay between the germline ends. Per germline, CDR1 SEHNR and CDR2 FQNEAQ (reference sequence). The CDR3 is made up of 16 amino acids. CDR3 region: CASTSWGEVFAGEQFF. For the CDR3, the DNA is TGTGCCAGCACCTCGTGGGGGGAGGTTTTTGCGGGTGAGCAGTTCTTC.

This sequence joins TRBV7-8 and TRBJ1-5; 10 nucleotides line up with TRBD1. J gave up 2 bases and V 5 bases, and 12 bases lay outside the gene matches. The CDR3 loop spans 18 amino acids. CDR1 SGHVS and CDR2 FQNEAQ come from the germline V gene. CDR3 nucleotides: TGTGCCAGCAGCCCCCGCGGGACAGGGGAGGGTGGCAATCAGCCCCAGCATTTT. This translates into CASSPRGTGEGGNQPQHF.

This chain connects TRBV19 to TRBJ2-1, with 16 nucleotides matching TRBD2. Trimming took 3 bases from V and 6 from J; bases not matched to a gene: 5. The CDR3 covers 17 residues. Germline assignment: CDR1 LNHDA and CDR2 SQIVND (reference sequence). For the CDR3, the DNA is TGTGCCAGTAGTATGGGACTAGCGGGAGGGTTAGGCAATGAGCAGTTCTTC. Amino acid sequence: CASSMGLAGGLGNEQFF. The full variable domain, with the rest looked up from reference TRBV19 and TRBJ2-1, is DGGITQSPKYLFRKEGQNVTLSCEQNLNHDAMYWYRQDPGQGLRLIYYSQIVNDFQKGDIAEGYSVSREKKESFPLTVTSAQKNPTAFYLCASSMGLAGGLGNEQFFGPGTRLTVL.

This chain links TRBV7-6 with TRBJ1-1; no clear D gene. With 5 bases removed from V and 1 base from J, the gap between germline ends came to 8 bases. Germline CDR1 reads SGHVS; CDR2 reads FNYEAQ. The CDR3 is 13 residues long. In DNA form, the CDR3 reads TGTGCCAGCAGCCAAGTATCGAACACTGAAGCTTTCTTT. Translating gives CASSQVSNTEAFF.

The V gene is TRBV19, the J gene TRBJ1-2, with 8 nucleotides matching TRBD1. CDR3 length equals 16 residues. CDR1 LNHDA and CDR2 SQIVND come from the germline V gene (reference sequence). V lost 7 bases, J lost 0 bases, and 10 bases stayed unmatched. The CDR3 protein is CASTGTGVLPNYGYTF. The CDR3 DNA follows: TGTGCCAGTACAGGGACAGGAGTCCTTCCTAACTATGGCTACACCTTC.

This rearrangement joins TRBV5-6 to TRBJ2-4; D gene unclear. Trimming took off 0 bases at V and 0 bases at J, with 7 bases between the two ends. The CDR3 loop spans 15 amino acids. Germline values: CDR1 SGHDT, CDR2 YYEEEE. CDR3: CASSLGRRAKNIQYF. The CDR3 bases are TGTGCCAGCAGCTTGGGACGGAGAGCCAAAAACATTCAGTACTTC.

Notes on this clone: Other nucleotide sequences from this sample produce the same CDR3. The chain joins TRBV18 to TRBJ1-1; D remains unclear. V was clipped by 2 bases and J by 3 bases, with 1 base between them. The CDR3 length is 11 residues. The V gene's germline CDR1 is KGHSH and CDR2 LQKENI. The CDR3, as DNA: TGTGCCAGCTCACCAGACACTGAAGCTTTCTTT. This gives the protein CASSPDTEAFF. The full variable domain, with the rest looked up from reference TRBV18 and TRBJ1-1, is NAGVMQNPRHLVRRRGQEARLRCSPMKGHSHVYWYRQLPEEGLKFMVYLQKENIIDESGMPKERFSAEFPKEGPSILRIQQVVRGDSAAYFCASSPDTEAFFGQGTRLTVV.

The chain uses TRBV9 and TRBJ2-7, with D possibly matching TRBD1 (6 bases). Germline CDR1 is SGDLS and CDR2 is YYNGEE. The CDR3 totals 14 residues. Trimming stripped 3 bases from V and 7 bases from J, with 17 bases between. CDR3 nucleotide sequence: TGTGCCAGCAGCGCCCGGGACAAGGGCCTAGAGCAGTACTTC. Amino acids: CASSARDKGLEQYF.

This chain joins TRBV11-3 and TRBJ2-7, with 7 bases identical to TRBD2. This CDR3 is built from 14 residues. Germline values: CDR1 SGHNT, CDR2 YENEEA. V lost 2 bases and J lost 1; bases outside the gene matches: 2. The DNA of the CDR3 is TGTGCCAGCAGCTTATCCGGGGGGTCCTACGAGCAGTACTTC. As protein: CASSLSGGSYEQYF. The variable domain in full, with the rest retrieved from reference TRBV11-3 and TRBJ2-7, is EAGVVQSPRYKIIEKKQPVAFWCNPISGHNTLYWYLQNLGQGPELLIRYENEEAVDDSQLPKDRFSAERLKGVDSTLKIQPAELGDSAVYLCASSLSGGSYEQYFGPGTRLTVT.

V usage is TRBV5-1 and J usage is TRBJ2-5, with TRBD1 matching 9 bases. V gave up 5 bases and J gave up 5 bases; unmatched junction bases: 10. The CDR3 has 15 amino acids. Germline V gives CDR1 SGHRS, CDR2 YFSETQ. This CDR3 reads CASSFTGGAGETQYF. As DNA, the CDR3 is TGCGCCAGCAGTTTTACAGGGGGCGCAGGGGAGACCCAGTACTTC.

The V call is TRBV5-1, the J call TRBJ2-5; D is perhaps TRBD1 or TRBD2 (6 bases each). The CDR3 contains 14 residues. Germline assignment: CDR1 SGHRS and CDR2 YFSETQ. V was clipped by 2 bases and J by 4 bases, with 12 bases between them. Written as DNA, the CDR3 is TGCGCCAGCAGCTTCGGGGGCATAGGAGAGACCCAGTACTTC. The encoded protein is CASSFGGIGETQYF.

J is TRBJ1-3 and V is TRBV6-1, with D unresolved. The CDR3 spans 15 residues. V lost 1 base, J lost 0 bases, and 7 bases lay in between. Germline loops: CDR1 MNHNS, CDR2 SASEGT. The CDR3 reads CASSEVQFSGNTIYF. The DNA for the CDR3 is TGTGCCAGCAGTGAAGTACAGTTCTCTGGAAACACCATATATTTT.

The V gene is TRBV5-6, the J gene TRBJ1-3; 7 bases agree with TRBD1. The CDR3 consists of 13 residues. V was pared by 4 bases and J by 2 bases, with 0 bases of the junction left unmatched. CDR1 and CDR2 from the germline V gene are SGHDT and YYEEEE. This CDR3 reads CASSTGAGNTIYF. The DNA for the CDR3 is TGTGCCAGCAGCACAGGGGCTGGAAACACCATATATTTT.